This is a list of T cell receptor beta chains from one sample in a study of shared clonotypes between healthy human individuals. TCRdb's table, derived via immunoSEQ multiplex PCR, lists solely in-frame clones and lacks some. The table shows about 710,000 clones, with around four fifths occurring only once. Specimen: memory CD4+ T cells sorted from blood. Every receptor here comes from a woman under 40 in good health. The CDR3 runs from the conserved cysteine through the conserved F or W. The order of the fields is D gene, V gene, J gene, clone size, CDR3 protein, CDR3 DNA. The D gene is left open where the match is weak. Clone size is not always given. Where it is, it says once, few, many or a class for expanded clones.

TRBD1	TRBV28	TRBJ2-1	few	CASRTGTAKNEQFF	TGTGCCAGCAGGACAGGGACGGCAAAAAATGAGCAGTTCTTC
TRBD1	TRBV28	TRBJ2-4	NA	CASSLTGGEGKNIQYF	TGTGCCAGCAGTTTGACAGGGGGCGAGGGCAAAAACATTCAGTACTTC
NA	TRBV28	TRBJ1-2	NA	CASRNTGQGYGYTF	TGTGCCAGCAGAAACACAGGGCAGGGCTATGGCTACACCTTC
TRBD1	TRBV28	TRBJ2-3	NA	CASTSGGAWTDTQYF	TGTGCCAGCACTTCAGGGGGCGCGTGGACAGATACGCAGTATTTT
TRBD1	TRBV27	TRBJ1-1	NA	CASRPWTGGKDTEAFF	TGTGCCAGCAGGCCGTGGACAGGGGGCAAAGACACTGAAGCTTTCTTT
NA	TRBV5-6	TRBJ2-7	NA	CASSSNYEQYF	TGTGCCAGCAGCTCAAACTACGAGCAGTACTTC
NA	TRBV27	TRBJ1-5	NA	CASIGGRISNQPQHF	TGTGCCAGCATCGGCGGACGGATTAGCAATCAGCCCCAGCATTTT
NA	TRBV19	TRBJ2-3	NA	CASTNIIWVSTDTQYF	TGTGCCAGTACTAATATTATTTGGGTCAGCACAGATACGCAGTATTTT
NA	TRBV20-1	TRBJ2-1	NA	CSARELNEQFF	TGCAGTGCTAGAGAGCTGAATGAGCAGTTCTTC
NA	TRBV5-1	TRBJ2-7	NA	CASSLSGNYEQYF	TGCGCCAGCAGTCTGAGCGGAAACTACGAGCAGTACTTC
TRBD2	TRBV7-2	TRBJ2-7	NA	CASSPAGGEQYF	TGTGCCAGCAGCCCCGCGGGGGGGGAGCAGTACTTC
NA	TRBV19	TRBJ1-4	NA	CASSFGQGGREKLFF	TGTGCCAGTAGTTTTGGGCAGGGTGGAAGAGAAAAACTGTTTTTT
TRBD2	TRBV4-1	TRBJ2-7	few	CASSQVLPREGRGEQYF	TGCGCCAGCAGCCAAGTACTACCGCGGGAGGGACGAGGCGAGCAGTACTTC
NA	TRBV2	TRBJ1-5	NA	CASGGERAVNQPQHF	TGTGCCAGCGGGGGGGAACGCGCGGTCAATCAGCCCCAGCATTTT
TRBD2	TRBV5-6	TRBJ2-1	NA	CASRSAGDEQFF	TGTGCCAGCAGATCGGCGGGGGATGAGCAGTTCTTC
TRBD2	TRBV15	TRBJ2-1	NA	CATSRRTSGAFYNEQFF	TGTGCCACCAGCAGGCGGACTAGCGGGGCCTTCTACAATGAGCAGTTCTTC
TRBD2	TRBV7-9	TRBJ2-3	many	CASSFTSGRKDTQYF	TGTGCCAGCAGCTTTACTAGCGGGAGGAAAGATACGCAGTATTTT
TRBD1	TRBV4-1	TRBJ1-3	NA	CASSLGQGTSGNTIYF	TGCGCCAGCAGCCTTGGACAGGGAACCTCTGGAAACACCATATATTTT
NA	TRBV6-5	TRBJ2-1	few	CASSSPAGLVGDEQFF	TGTGCCAGCAGTTCGCCGGCGGGACTGGTGGGCGATGAGCAGTTCTTC
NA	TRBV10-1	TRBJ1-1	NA	CASSENSHEAFF	TGCGCCAGCAGTGAGAACTCGCATGAAGCTTTCTTT
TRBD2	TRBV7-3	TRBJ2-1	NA	CASSSRPGLAVYNEQFF	TGTGCCAGCAGCTCCCGCCCCGGACTAGCGGTCTACAATGAGCAGTTCTTC
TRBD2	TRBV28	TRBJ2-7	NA	CASSFGRPSEQYF	TGTGCCAGCAGTTTCGGGAGGCCCTCCGAGCAGTACTTC
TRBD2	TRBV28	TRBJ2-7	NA	CASRSGRAEYEQYF	TGTGCCAGCCGTAGCGGGAGGGCCGAATACGAGCAGTACTTC
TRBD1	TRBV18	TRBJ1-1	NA	CASSPGQELTEAFF	TGTGCCAGCTCACCCGGACAGGAACTCACTGAAGCTTTCTTT
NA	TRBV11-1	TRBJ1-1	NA	CASSLDVYSEAFF	TGTGCCAGCAGCTTGGACGTTTACTCTGAAGCTTTCTTT
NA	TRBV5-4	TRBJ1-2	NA	CASSHSGFWGSDYGYTF	TGTGCCAGCAGTCATTCGGGGTTTTGGGGCAGCGATTATGGCTACACCTTC